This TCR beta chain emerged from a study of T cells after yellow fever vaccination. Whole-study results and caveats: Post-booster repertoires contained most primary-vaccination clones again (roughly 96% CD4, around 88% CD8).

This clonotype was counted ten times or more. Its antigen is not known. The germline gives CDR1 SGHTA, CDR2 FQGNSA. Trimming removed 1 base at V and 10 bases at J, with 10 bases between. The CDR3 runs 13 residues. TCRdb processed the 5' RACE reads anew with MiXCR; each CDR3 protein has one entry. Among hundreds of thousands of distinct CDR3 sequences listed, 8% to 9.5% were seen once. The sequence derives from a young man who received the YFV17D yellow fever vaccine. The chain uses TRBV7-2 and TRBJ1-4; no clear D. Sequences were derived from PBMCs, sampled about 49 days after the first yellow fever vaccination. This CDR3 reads CASSLGLEGKLFF. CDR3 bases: TGTGCCAGCAGCTTAGGGTTAGAGGGAAAACTGTTTTTT.